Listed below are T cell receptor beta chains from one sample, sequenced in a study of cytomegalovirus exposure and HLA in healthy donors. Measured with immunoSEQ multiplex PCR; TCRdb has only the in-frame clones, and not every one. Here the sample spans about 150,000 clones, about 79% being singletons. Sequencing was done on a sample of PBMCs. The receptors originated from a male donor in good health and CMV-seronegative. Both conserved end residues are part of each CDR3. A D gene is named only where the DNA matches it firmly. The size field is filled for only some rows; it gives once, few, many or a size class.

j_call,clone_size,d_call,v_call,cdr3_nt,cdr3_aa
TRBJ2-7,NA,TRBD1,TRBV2,TGTGCCAGCAGTGAGTCCGGACAGGGGCCCTACGAGCAGTACTTC,CASSESGQGPYEQYF
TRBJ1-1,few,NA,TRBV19,TGTGCCAGCTCGGGAGGGTTCTACACTGAAGCTTTCTTT,CASSGGFYTEAFF
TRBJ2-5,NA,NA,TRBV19,TGTGCCAGTAGTATGGCGGGGGCAGAGACCCAGTACTTC,CASSMAGAETQYF
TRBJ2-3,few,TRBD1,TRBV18,TGTGCCAGCTCACCGCCAGACAGGGTCCTCTACTATACGCAGTATTTT,CASSPPDRVLYYTQYF
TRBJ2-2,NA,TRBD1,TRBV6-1,TGTGCCAGCAGCCCCAGGGGGCTTCAAGCCGGGGAGCTGTTTTTT,CASSPRGLQAGELFF
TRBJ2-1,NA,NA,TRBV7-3,TGTGCCAGCAGCTTAAAGCGGGTTGGATACAATGAGCAGTTCTTC,CASSLKRVGYNEQFF
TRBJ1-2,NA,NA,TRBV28,TGTGCCAGCAGTAAGGGGGTGGGGGCTTGGTATGGCTACACCTTC,CASSKGVGAWYGYTF
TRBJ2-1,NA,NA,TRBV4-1,TGCGCCAGCAGCCACGTTAACCTAGTCTCCTACAATGAGCAGTTCTTC,CASSHVNLVSYNEQFF
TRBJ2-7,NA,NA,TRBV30,TGTGCCTGGAGTCGCCAAGGGGGGGACGCCGAGCAGTACTTC,CAWSRQGGDAEQYF
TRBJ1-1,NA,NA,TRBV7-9,TGTTCCAGCAGCCTAGGGGGGGGATTGAACACTGAAGCTTTCTTT,CSSSLGGGLNTEAFF
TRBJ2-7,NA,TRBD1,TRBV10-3,TGTGCCATCAGTGTTCGGATCGGACAGGAGAACTCCTACGAGCAGTACTTC,CAISVRIGQENSYEQYF
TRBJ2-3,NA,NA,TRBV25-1,TGTGCCAGCAGTGCGTCCACAGATACGCAGTATTTT,CASSASTDTQYF
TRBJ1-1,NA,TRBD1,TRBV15,TGTGCCACCAGCAGAGACGGGACAGCTAACACTGAAGCTTTCTTT,CATSRDGTANTEAFF
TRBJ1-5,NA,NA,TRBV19,TGTGCCAGTAACCCACAGGTGTATAGCAATCAGCCCCAGCATTTT,CASNPQVYSNQPQHF
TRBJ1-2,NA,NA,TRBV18,TGTGCCAGCTCACCCGGACGGGACTTAATCTATGGCTACACCTTC,CASSPGRDLIYGYTF
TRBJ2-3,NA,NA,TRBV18,TGTGCCAGCTCACCAGTAGCTAGCACAGATACGCAGTATTTT,CASSPVASTDTQYF
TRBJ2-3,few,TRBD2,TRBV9,TGTGCCAGCAGCAGAGCGGGAGGAAGGGATACGCAGTATTTT,CASSRAGGRDTQYF
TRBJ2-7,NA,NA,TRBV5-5,TGTGCCAGCAGCTTGAACAGGGTCTACGAGCAGTACTTC,CASSLNRVYEQYF
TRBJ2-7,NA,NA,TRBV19,TGTGCCAGTAGTATGGGGGCGGCTGCAGGATCCTACGAGCAGTACTTC,CASSMGAAAGSYEQYF
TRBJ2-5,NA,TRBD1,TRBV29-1,TGCAGCGTTGAAAGGGGACAGGGGGCCCAAGAGACCCAGTACTTC,CSVERGQGAQETQYF